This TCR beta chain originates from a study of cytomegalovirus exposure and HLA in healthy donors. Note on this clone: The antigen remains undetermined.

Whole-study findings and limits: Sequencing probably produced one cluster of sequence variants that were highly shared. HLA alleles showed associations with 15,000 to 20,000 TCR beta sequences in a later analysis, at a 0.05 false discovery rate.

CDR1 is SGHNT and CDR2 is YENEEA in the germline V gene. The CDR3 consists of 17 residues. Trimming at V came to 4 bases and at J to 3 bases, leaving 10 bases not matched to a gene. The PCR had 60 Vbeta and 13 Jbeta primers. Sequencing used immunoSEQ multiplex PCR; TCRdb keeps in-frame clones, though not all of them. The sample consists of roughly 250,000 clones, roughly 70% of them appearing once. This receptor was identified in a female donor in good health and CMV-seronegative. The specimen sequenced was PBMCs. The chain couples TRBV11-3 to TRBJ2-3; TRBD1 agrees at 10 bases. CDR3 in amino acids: CASSSRWRDRGTDTQYF. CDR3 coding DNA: TGTGCCAGCAGCTCCCGATGGCGGGACAGGGGAACAGATACGCAGTATTTT.